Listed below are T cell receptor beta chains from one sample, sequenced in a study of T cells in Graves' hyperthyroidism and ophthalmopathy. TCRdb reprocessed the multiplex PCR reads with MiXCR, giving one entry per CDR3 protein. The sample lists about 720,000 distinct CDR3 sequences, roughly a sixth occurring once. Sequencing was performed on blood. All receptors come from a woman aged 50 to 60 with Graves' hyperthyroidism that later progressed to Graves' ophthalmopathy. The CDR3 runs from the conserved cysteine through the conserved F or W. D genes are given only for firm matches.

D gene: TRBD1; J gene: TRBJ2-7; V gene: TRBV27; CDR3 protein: CASSFMGQGSYEQYF
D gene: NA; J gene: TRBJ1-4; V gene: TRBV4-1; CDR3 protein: CASSPPQEGEKLFF
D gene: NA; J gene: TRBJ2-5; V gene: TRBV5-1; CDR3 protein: CASSLSPGGETQYF
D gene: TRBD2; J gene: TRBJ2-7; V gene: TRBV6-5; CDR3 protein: CASSYAPGTSGRFYEQYF
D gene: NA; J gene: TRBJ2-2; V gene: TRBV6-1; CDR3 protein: CASSEGGIRLGGELFF
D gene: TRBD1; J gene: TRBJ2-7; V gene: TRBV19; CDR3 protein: CASSTDRDNEQYF
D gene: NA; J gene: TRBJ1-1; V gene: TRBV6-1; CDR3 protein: CASSDVTNLGTEAFF
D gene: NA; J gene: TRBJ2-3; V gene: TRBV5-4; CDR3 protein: CASSLGSAQDGTDTQYF
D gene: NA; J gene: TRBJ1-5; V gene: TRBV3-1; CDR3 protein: CASSPRGTSGSPQHF
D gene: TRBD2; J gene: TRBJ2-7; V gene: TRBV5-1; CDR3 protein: CASSLGPTSGLSYEQYF
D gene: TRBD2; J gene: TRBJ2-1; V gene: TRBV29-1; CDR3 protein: CSVQGLASSYNEQFF
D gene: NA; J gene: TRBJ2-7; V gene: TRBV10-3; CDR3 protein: CAIRQVGGEQYF
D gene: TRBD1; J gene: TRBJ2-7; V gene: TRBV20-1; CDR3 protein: CSAAGQGAYEQYF
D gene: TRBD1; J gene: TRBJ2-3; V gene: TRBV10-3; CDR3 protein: CAISRQGGTDTQYF
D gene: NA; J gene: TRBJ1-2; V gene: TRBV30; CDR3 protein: CAWSVERGNGYTF
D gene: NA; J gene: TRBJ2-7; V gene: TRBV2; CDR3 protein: CASSDGAVYEQYF